What follows are 30 T cell receptor beta chains derived from one specimen sequenced in a study of T-cell memory formation after mild COVID-19. MiXCR, run by TCRdb on the 5' RACE reads, gives a single entry per CDR3 protein. The sample consists of 150,000 to 200,000 distinct CDR3 sequences, 11% of them appearing once. Material: PBMCs or a T cell subset sorted from them (not recorded which). Source of these receptors: a man aged 18-30 years who had mild COVID-19 (a few samples of this study predate the infection). Cell type and time point are not known.

The CDR3 sequence is CASRRTGATEQYV. CDR3 coding DNA: TGTGCCAGCAGGCGGACCGGGGCCACCGAGCAGTACGTC. The gene calls are TRBV28 and TRBJ2-7, with D perhaps assigned TRBD1 or TRBD2 (5 bases each). Between the trimmed V and J ends, which lost 6 bases and 6 bases, there was a span of 15 bases. Per germline, CDR1 MDHEN and CDR2 SYDVKM. The CDR3 sequence is 13 residues long.

The chain carries TRBV2 and TRBJ2-7; D is undetermined. V was cut by 10 bases and J by 6 bases, with 13 bases left in between. The CDR3 has 11 amino acids. Germline V CDR1 and CDR2: SNHLY, FYNNEI. CDR3 region: CATSPFSEQYF. The CDR3, as DNA: TGTGCCACCAGCCCGTTTAGCGAGCAGTACTTC.

This clonotype was recorded a few times. This chain connects TRBV7-2 to TRBJ1-5; TRBD1 is a possible D gene (6 bases). The V and J ends lost 5 bases and 3 bases respectively, with 11 bases between them. This CDR3 is 14 amino acids long. Germline lookup yields CDR1 SGHTA and CDR2 FQGNSA. CDR3 amino acids: CASSQGGFNQPQHF. The CDR3 coding sequence is TGTGCCAGCAGCCAAGGGGGTTTCAATCAGCCCCAGCATTTT.

Here the CDR3 DNA reads TGTGCCAGCTCACTTGCGGGGGAGGACAATGAGCAGTTCTTC. Its protein product is CASSLAGEDNEQFF. The chain uses TRBV18 and TRBJ2-1; 7 positions agree with TRBD2. The CDR3 length is 14 residues. The V gene end was trimmed by 4 bases and the J gene end by 5 bases; junction bases not matched to a gene: 5. Germline CDR1 is KGHSH and CDR2 is LQKENI. The variable domain in full, with the rest retrieved from reference TRBV18 and TRBJ2-1, is NAGVMQNPRHLVRRRGQEARLRCSPMKGHSHVYWYRQLPEEGLKFMVYLQKENIIDESGMPKERFSAEFPKEGPSILRIQQVVRGDSAAYFCASSLAGEDNEQFFGPGTRLTVL.

This clonotype was detected only a few times. The rearrangement links TRBV6-5 to TRBJ1-2, with no clear D. This CDR3 is built from 13 residues. Germline values: CDR1 MNHEY, CDR2 SVGAGI. The germline V and J ends were trimmed by 0 bases and 4 bases, with 6 bases remaining between them. The CDR3 DNA reads as TGTGCCAGCAGTTACTCGGAAGGCTATGGCTACACCTTC. Translating gives CASSYSEGYGYTF.

The sample holds a few counts of this clonotype. The V call is TRBV7-6, the J call TRBJ2-2; perhaps TRBD2 as D (6 bases). Looked up from germline, CDR1 is SGHVS and CDR2 is FNYEAQ. This CDR3 is 16 amino acids long. The V gene lost 0 bases and the J gene lost 0 bases, with 8 bases spanning the gap. CDR3 DNA: TGTGCCAGCAGCTTAGCTAGCGGAGCGAACACCGGGGAGCTGTTTTTT. Its protein is CASSLASGANTGELFF.

This rearrangement joins TRBV5-1 to TRBJ2-3, with 9 bases aligning to TRBD2. Germline CDR1 SGHRS, CDR2 YFSETQ. With 4 bases clipped from V and 2 bases from J, the junction kept 8 bases outside the gene matches. CDR3 length: 16 residues. The CDR3 DNA is TGCGCCAGCAGCCCGCTGCTAGCGGGGCCCACAGATACGCAGTATTTT. This sequence encodes CASSPLLAGPTDTQYF.

J is TRBJ2-1 and V is TRBV7-2; a possible D gene is TRBD1 (5 bases). The V and J ends lost 1 base and 4 bases respectively, with 11 bases between them. CDR3 length: 15 residues. CDR1 is SGHTA and CDR2 is FQGNSA in the germline V gene. This CDR3 is CASSLDTGRYNEQFF. CDR3 DNA sequence: TGTGCCAGCAGCTTAGATACAGGCCGGTACAATGAGCAGTTCTTC.

The chain couples TRBV7-9 to TRBJ1-1, with 7 bases identical to TRBD1. V gave up 5 bases and J gave up 7 bases; unmatched junction bases: 7. CDR1 is SEHNR and CDR2 is FQNEAQ in the germline V gene (reference sequence). The CDR3 has 13 residues. The CDR3 spells CASSRGTASEAFF. Here the CDR3 DNA reads TGTGCCAGCAGCCGCGGGACAGCCAGTGAAGCTTTCTTT.

This clonotype has just a few counts. This chain connects TRBV5-1 to TRBJ2-3; D may be TRBD2 (6 bases). The V end lost 1 base, the J end lost 3 bases, and 12 bases lay between the germline ends. The germline CDR1 and CDR2 sequences are SGHRS and YFSETQ. This CDR3 is built from 15 residues. The CDR3 nucleotides read TGCGCCAGCAGCTTGACGCGTCGGGGGACAGATACGCAGTATTTT. Residues: CASSLTRRGTDTQYF.

This clonotype turned up a few times. The chain links TRBV20-1 to TRBJ1-4; unclear D gene. V lost 3 bases, J lost 8 bases, and 4 bases lay in between. The length of the CDR3 is 10 residues. Germline V gene sequence: CDR1 DFQATT, CDR2 SNEGSKA (reference sequence). In DNA, the CDR3 is TGCAGTGCTAGCGGAGAAAAACTGTTTTTT. This encodes CSASGEKLFF.

The chain employs TRBV5-1 and TRBJ1-1; D uncertain. The CDR3 is 15 residues long. V lost 2 bases to trimming and J lost 5 bases, with 16 bases between them. The germline V gene has CDR1 SGHRS and CDR2 YFSETQ. The CDR3 nucleotides read TGCGCCAGCAGCTTTCTTCCGGAGGGCGATACTGAAGCTTTCTTT. Encoded protein: CASSFLPEGDTEAFF.

The chain has TRBV9 and TRBJ2-7; the D gene is possibly TRBD1 (6 bases). The CDR3 has 13 amino acids. Trimming shortened V by 0 bases and J by 6 bases, and 10 bases separated the two germline ends. CDR1 is SGDLS, CDR2 YYNGEE, per germline. The CDR3 is CASSVAQGTEQYV. CDR3 nucleotide sequence: TGTGCCAGCAGCGTAGCTCAGGGGACCGAGCAGTACGTC.

CDR3 residues: CASTLYPDNEQFF. CDR3 coding DNA: TGTGCCAGCACACTATACCCCGACAATGAGCAGTTCTTC. This chain joins TRBV6-2 or TRBV6-3 and TRBJ2-1; D remains unclear. Germline loops: CDR1 MNHEY, CDR2 SVGEGT. This CDR3 is 13 amino acids long. Between the trimmed V and J ends, which lost 7 bases and 5 bases, there was a span of 12 bases.

This chain connects TRBV7-2 to TRBJ2-5; 9 positions agree with TRBD2. The J segment lost 4 bases and the V segment lost 5 bases, leaving 5 bases of the junction unmatched. CDR1 is SGHTA and CDR2 is FQGNSA in the germline V gene. The CDR3 totals 14 residues. The CDR3 loop reads CASSIGLARETQYF. The CDR3 coding sequence is TGTGCCAGCAGCATCGGACTAGCGAGAGAGACCCAGTACTTC.

J is TRBJ1-3 and V is TRBV7-2; maybe TRBD1 (5 bases). CDR1 and CDR2 from the germline V gene are SGHTA and FQGNSA. The V end was cut by 4 bases, the J end by 2 bases, with 12 bases between. The CDR3 has 15 residues. CDR3 DNA: TGTGCCAGCAGCTACCAGGGTTTTACTGGAAACACCATATATTTT. It translates to CASSYQGFTGNTIYF.

The rearrangement joins TRBV4-3 to TRBJ1-2; D gene uncertain. Trimming took off 0 bases at V and 4 bases at J, with 9 bases between the two ends. The CDR3 covers 14 residues. Germline V lookup: CDR1 LGHNA, CDR2 YSLEER. The CDR3 is CASSQEPGGYGYTF. The CDR3 DNA reads as TGCGCCAGCAGCCAAGAGCCGGGTGGCTATGGCTACACCTTC.

The genes are TRBV5-1 and TRBJ2-3, with 7 bases identical to TRBD1. This CDR3 region has 15 residues. CDR1 and CDR2 from the germline V gene are SGHRS and YFSETQ. J was trimmed by 2 bases and V by 4 bases; bases with no gene match: 7. CDR3 nucleotides: TGCGCCAGCAGCCTACCGGGACAGATCACAGATACGCAGTATTTT. Translated: CASSLPGQITDTQYF.

This clonotype was counted only a few times. The rearrangement uses TRBV10-3 and TRBJ2-7; tentatively, D is TRBD1 or TRBD2 (5 bases each). CDR3 length equals 15 residues. Trimming removed 6 bases from V and 2 bases from J, with 17 bases in between. Germline V gene sequence: CDR1 ENHRY, CDR2 SYGVKD. CDR3 coding DNA: TGTGCCATCAGACGCTCAAGGGACGAACCCTACGAGCAGTACTTC. Its translation: CAIRRSRDEPYEQYF.

This clonotype was picked up many times. V and J are TRBV20-1 and TRBJ1-2; a possible D gene is TRBD1 (6 bases). V lost 4 bases and J 3 bases, leaving 9 bases between the germline ends. There are 12 residues in the CDR3. CDR1 and CDR2 (germline): DFQATT, SNEGSKA (reference sequence). This chain's CDR3 is CSAMDSYYGYTF. The CDR3 DNA reads TGCAGTGCTATGGACAGCTACTATGGCTACACCTTC.

V gene TRBV12-5 combines with J gene TRBJ1-2; TRBD1 agrees at 9 bases. Germline loops: CDR1 LGHNT, CDR2 FRNRAP. This CDR3 comprises 15 residues. The junction had 9 bases not matched to a gene; V was cut back by 2 bases and J by 8 bases. DNA of the CDR3: TGTGCTAGTGGTTTGTTCCGGGACAGGGTAGGAGGCTACACCTTC. This gives the protein CASGLFRDRVGGYTF.

This clonotype appeared many times. The V call is TRBV7-2, the J call TRBJ1-2; 8 bases map to TRBD1. The CDR3 is 13 amino acids. After removal of 5 bases from V and 6 bases from J, the junction contained 5 bases not matched to a gene. CDR1 and CDR2 (germline): SGHTA, FQGNSA. The CDR3 protein is CASSRTTGDGYTF. The DNA for the CDR3 is TGTGCCAGCAGCCGTACGACAGGGGATGGCTACACCTTC. The whole variable domain, filled in from reference TRBV7-2 and TRBJ1-2, reads GAGVSQSPSNKVTEKGKDVELRCDPISGHTALYWYRQSLGQGLEFLIYFQGNSAPDKSGLPSDRFSAERTGGSVSTLTIQRTQQEDSAVYLCASSRTTGDGYTFGSGTRLTVV.

This clonotype was observed many times. This chain joins TRBV7-3 and TRBJ2-1; 8 nucleotides match TRBD2. With 2 bases clipped from V and 0 bases from J, the junction kept 0 bases outside the gene matches. CDR3 length: 15 residues. Per the germline V gene, CDR1 is SGHTA and CDR2 is FQGTGA. DNA of the CDR3: TGTGCCAGCAGCTTACGGGGGGGCTCCTACAATGAGCAGTTCTTC. It encodes CASSLRGGSYNEQFF.

The chain has TRBV6-5 and TRBJ2-1; D gene ambiguous. V lost 5 bases and J 2 bases, leaving 16 bases between the germline ends. CDR3 length equals 16 residues. CDR1 and CDR2 from the germline V gene are MNHEY and SVGAGI. The CDR3 DNA sequence: TGTGCCAGCAGTGGCCGTGAGCAGCTAGCCTACAATGAGCAGTTCTTC. Encoded protein: CASSGREQLAYNEQFF.

The chain carries TRBV28 and TRBJ2-3; 8 bases align to TRBD1. Germline CDR1 is MDHEN and CDR2 is SYDVKM. The CDR3 sequence is 15 residues long. After removal of 5 bases from V and 1 base from J, the junction contained 5 bases not matched to a gene. CDR3 in DNA: TGTGCCAGCAGTACGGACAGGGCCCGCACAGATACGCAGTATTTT. Protein product: CASSTDRARTDTQYF.

The genes are TRBV5-1 and TRBJ1-5; 8 bases are shared with TRBD1. The CDR3 covers 15 residues. The junction had 2 bases not matched to a gene; V was cut back by 0 bases and J by 3 bases. Germline loops: CDR1 SGHRS, CDR2 YFSETQ. The CDR3 sequence: CASSLGGQANQPQHF. CDR3 DNA: TGCGCCAGCAGCTTGGGGGGACAGGCCAATCAGCCCCAGCATTTT.

Many counts were recorded for this clonotype. The J gene is TRBJ2-5, the V gene TRBV4-2; 9 bases align to TRBD1. Germline values: CDR1 LGHNA, CDR2 YNFKEQ. This CDR3 is built from 16 residues. With V trimmed by 0 bases and J by 5 bases, 7 bases remained unmatched. The CDR3 DNA is TGTGCCAGCAGCCAAGATCTAACAGGGGGCTCGGAGACCCAGTACTTC. It codes for CASSQDLTGGSETQYF.

The chain couples TRBV5-1 to TRBJ2-5, with 9 bases aligning to TRBD2. Germline V gene sequence: CDR1 SGHRS, CDR2 YFSETQ. Trimming took 4 bases from V and 5 from J; bases not matched to a gene: 9. There are 15 residues in the CDR3. CDR3 DNA sequence: TGCGCCAGCAGCCTGGGATTAGCGGGGGAGGAGACCCAGTACTTC. The encoded protein is CASSLGLAGEETQYF.

This clonotype was seen more than once but under ten times. The V call is TRBV5-6, the J call TRBJ1-4; D is unresolved. The CDR3 extends over 12 amino acids. Between the trimmed V and J ends, which lost 1 base and 10 bases, there was a span of 8 bases. From germline, CDR1 is SGHDT and CDR2 YYEEEE. The CDR3 sequence: CASSLWVGKLFF. The DNA of the CDR3 is TGTGCCAGCAGCTTGTGGGTAGGAAAACTGTTTTTT.

In this sample, this clonotype turned up a few times. The chain is built from TRBV4-2 and TRBJ1-1; the D gene is possibly TRBD1 (5 bases). The ends were cut back, 3 bases at V and 1 base at J, with 12 bases in the middle. Germline lookup yields CDR1 LGHNA and CDR2 YNFKEQ. CDR3 length: 15 residues. The CDR3 is CASSQTRDGNTEAFF. CDR3 coding DNA: TGTGCCAGCAGCCAGACCCGGGACGGGAACACTGAAGCTTTCTTT.